One sample yielded the 22 T cell receptor beta chains listed below, sequenced in a study of molecular identifiers for immune sequencing clone quantification (dated by TCRdb to the late 2010s). Libraries were constructed by PCR. Sequenced on a NextSeq 500. The public reads were run again by TCRdb, first through fastp at Q25 and then through MiXCR, and only productive beta chains were kept. All rows with the same CDR3 protein become a single entry with the most common DNA and genes. This sample comprises around 480,000 distinct CDR3 sequences, about a quarter of them detected only once. The ten largest clones take up around 0.79% of the sample. Material for sequencing was naive CD8+ T cells from blood, with Jurkat cell RNA spiked in. The cell subset or site label here, explained by the study, means: FACS-sorted CD8+CD4-CCR7+CD45RA+ naive T cells. Every receptor here comes from a human donor in good health. Some libraries in this study had Jurkat cell RNA spiked in.

In its sample, this clonotype was seen a few times. V usage is TRBV28 and J usage is TRBJ2-7, with 9 nucleotides matching TRBD1. CDR3 size: 15 residues. V shed 6 bases and J 4 bases; nucleotides not matched to a gene: 10. In germline, CDR1 is MDHEN, CDR2 SYDVKM. The CDR3 protein is CASRIRGQGGYEQYF. CDR3 DNA sequence: TGTGCCAGCAGGATCCGGGGACAGGGAGGGTACGAGCAGTACTTC.

As for this clonotype: A much larger clone differs from this one at a single base, so this may be a read error. The chain employs TRBV20-1 and TRBJ2-7, with TRBD2 matching over 11 bases. Losses at the gene ends were 3 bases for V and 0 bases for J; bases not matched to a gene: 4. The germline V gene encodes CDR1 DFQATT and CDR2 SNEGSKA (reference sequence). The CDR3 length is 15 residues. CDR3 sequence reads: CSASGTSGSSYEQYF. CDR3 coding DNA: TGCAGTGCTAGCGGCACTAGCGGGAGCTCCTACGAGCAGTACTTC.

J is TRBJ2-3 and V is TRBV5-4; 9 bases fit TRBD2. V was clipped by 6 bases and J by 0 bases; unmatched bases: 8. The germline CDR1 and CDR2 sequences are SGHNT and YYREEE (reference sequence). The CDR3 length is 16 residues. The CDR3 DNA sequence: TGTGCCAGCAACCTAAGCGGGGGGCTAAGCACAGATACGCAGTATTTT. Residues: CASNLSGGLSTDTQYF.

The chain links TRBV19 to TRBJ1-1, with D possibly TRBD1 on 6 matching bases. V was pared by 7 bases and J by 6 bases, with 18 bases between. CDR3 length: 14 amino acids. Germline CDR1 reads LNHDA; CDR2 reads SQIVND (reference sequence). The CDR3 is CASKVGGTLSEAFF. The CDR3 DNA follows: TGTGCCAGTAAGGTGGGGGGCACGTTGTCTGAAGCTTTCTTT.

This clonotype was recorded a few times. The V gene is TRBV6-5, the J gene TRBJ2-3; D remains unclear. The CDR3 totals 14 residues. The ends were cut back, 3 bases at V and 1 base at J, with 8 bases in the middle. Germline CDR1 and CDR2: MNHEY and SVGAGI. CDR3: CASSYDGGTDTQYF. CDR3 DNA sequence: TGTGCCAGCAGTTATGATGGGGGCACAGATACGCAGTATTTT.

CDR3 DNA sequence: TGTGCCAGCAGTTTTCGGGCTCGAGGTTGGGATCAGCCCCAGCATTTT. Translation: CASSFRARGWDQPQHF. The V gene is TRBV28, the J gene TRBJ1-5; D is undetermined. Deletions cut 3 bases from V and 5 bases from J, with 17 bases between. CDR3 length: 16 amino acids. The germline V gene encodes CDR1 MDHEN and CDR2 SYDVKM.

This sequence joins TRBV6-2 or TRBV6-3 and TRBJ1-1, with TRBD1 as a possible D gene (5 bases). The CDR3 consists of 14 residues. Deletions cut 6 bases from V and 5 bases from J, with 16 bases between. Per germline, CDR1 MNHEY and CDR2 SVGEGT. CDR3 coding DNA: TGTGCCAGCAGAGACAGCGGCCTTTGGACTGAAGCTTTCTTT. Translating gives CASRDSGLWTEAFF.

Remarks on this clonotype: A much larger clone is a single base away; this may be a read error. The V call is TRBV29-1, the J call TRBJ2-5, with a weak D call TRBD1 (5 bases). Looked up from germline, CDR1 is SQVTM and CDR2 is ANQGSEA. The CDR3 is 13 residues long. V lost 0 bases, J lost 4 bases, and 9 bases lay in between. The CDR3 coding sequence is TGCAGCGTTGAAGAGGGGCTATTAGAGACCCAGTACTTC. Protein sequence: CSVEEGLLETQYF. The full variable domain, in which reference TRBV29-1 and TRBJ2-5 provide the parts outside the CDR3, is SAVISQKPSRDICQRGTSLTIQCQVDSQVTMMFWYRQQPGQSLTLIATANQGSEATYESGFVIDKFPISRPNLTFSTLTVSNMSPEDSSIYLCSVEEGLLETQYFGPGTRLLVL.

This clonotype has more than one count but fewer than ten. This chain joins TRBV19 and TRBJ2-1; 7 bases are a match to TRBD1. The length of the CDR3 is 16 residues. With 3 bases clipped from V and 0 bases from J, the junction kept 5 bases outside the gene matches. The germline V gene has CDR1 LNHDA and CDR2 SQIVND (reference sequence). The CDR3 region is CASSITGQVSYNEQFF. The CDR3 nucleotides read TGTGCCAGTAGTATCACAGGACAGGTCTCCTACAATGAGCAGTTCTTC.

With regard to this clonotype: One base away lies a much larger clone, so this may be a sequencing read error. V and J are TRBV12-5 and TRBJ2-5, with TRBD1 matching 7 bases. Germline V gene sequence: CDR1 LGHNT, CDR2 FRNRAP. CDR3 length equals 13 residues. The CDR3 spells CASGLRGLETRYF. CDR3 in DNA: TGTGCTAGTGGTTTAAGGGGGCTAGAGACCCGGTACTTC.

V is TRBV6-5 and J is TRBJ1-2; D gene uncertain. The CDR3 has 13 amino acids. V was shortened by 6 bases and J by 7 bases, with 15 bases between the two germline ends. The germline CDR1 and CDR2 sequences are MNHEY and SVGAGI. The CDR3 nucleotides are TGTGCCAGCAGACCGCCCCGTTGGTGTGGCTACACCTTC. Protein: CASRPPRWCGYTF.

There are a few counts of this clonotype. This chain joins TRBV29-1 and TRBJ1-2; possible D gene TRBD1, 5 bases. The CDR3 has 13 residues. V was shortened by 3 bases and J by 4 bases, with 12 bases between the two germline ends. Germline V gives CDR1 SQVTM, CDR2 ANQGSEA. CDR3 DNA: TGCAGCGTTGAGGCCGGGACGGCCTATGGCTACACCTTC. It translates to CSVEAGTAYGYTF.

V is TRBV2 and J is TRBJ2-1, with a possible D match to TRBD2 (6 bases). Looked up from germline, CDR1 is SNHLY and CDR2 is FYNNEI. Trimming took 9 bases from V and 8 from J, leaving 17 bases between them. CDR3 length: 13 amino acids. CDR3 sequence: CARREIAEYEQFF. The CDR3 DNA sequence: TGTGCCAGAAGGGAAATAGCGGAATATGAGCAGTTCTTC.

Worth noting for this clonotype: The junction and the germline gene differ at one end; a read error may be behind it. The rearrangement uses TRBV9 and TRBJ2-3; D is tentatively TRBD1 or TRBD2 (6 bases each). CDR1 SGDLS and CDR2 YYNGEE come from the germline V gene. This CDR3 has 13 amino acids. The CDR3 loop is CTSSVGGPDTQYF. In DNA, the CDR3 is TGTACCAGCAGCGTCGGGGGCCCAGATACGCAGTATTTT.

This clonotype was counted at least ten times. The J gene is TRBJ1-4, the V gene TRBV29-1, with TRBD1 matching over 9 bases. The V gene's germline CDR1 is SQVTM and CDR2 ANQGSEA. After removal of 5 bases from V and 8 bases from J, the junction contained 6 bases not matched to a gene. The CDR3 is 13 residues long. In DNA form, the CDR3 reads TGCAGCGTTACAGGGGGCCAGGAAGAAAAACTGTTTTTT. It yields the protein CSVTGGQEEKLFF.

This clonotype was seen at least ten times. V usage is TRBV6-2 or TRBV6-3 and J usage is TRBJ2-3; D gene uncertain. There are 11 residues in the CDR3. Germline CDR1 reads MNHEY; CDR2 reads SVGEGT. The germline V and J ends were trimmed by 7 bases and 4 bases, with 6 bases remaining between them. The CDR3 loop is CASTSADTQYF. The CDR3 DNA reads as TGTGCCAGCACTAGTGCAGATACGCAGTATTTT.

This clonotype appeared many times. The V call is TRBV29-1, the J call TRBJ2-3, with D hard to call. The CDR3 covers 13 residues. V lost 3 bases and J 2 bases, leaving 9 bases between the germline ends. The germline gives CDR1 SQVTM, CDR2 ANQGSEA. The CDR3 coding sequence is TGCAGCGTTGATGGGGTCCACACAGATACGCAGTATTTT. Its protein product is CSVDGVHTDTQYF.

In this sample, this clonotype turned up many times. V usage is TRBV5-1 and J usage is TRBJ2-3, with D perhaps matching TRBD2 (5 bases). Germline V CDR1 and CDR2: SGHRS, YFSETQ. The CDR3 is made up of 15 amino acids. The V and J ends lost 0 bases and 6 bases respectively, with 14 bases between them. The CDR3 nucleotides read TGCGCCAGCAGCTTGGGGCTAAGCCCGGGGGATACGCAGTATTTT. Translation: CASSLGLSPGDTQYF.

About this clonotype: A read error is possible here, since a much larger clone lies one base away. The CDR3 does not end in the conserved phenylalanine or tryptophan, so this is likely a read error. This chain uses TRBV15 with TRBJ2-1, with D unresolved. The germline gives CDR1 LNHNV, CDR2 YYDKDF (reference sequence). Between the trimmed V and J ends, which lost 1 base and 6 bases, there was a span of 4 bases. The CDR3 is 12 residues long. CDR3 in DNA: TGTGCCACCAGCAGAGTACGCAATGAGCAGTTCTAC. It codes for CATSRVRNEQFY.

The V gene is TRBV12-3 or TRBV12-4, the J gene TRBJ1-1, with D hard to call. Trimming removed 8 bases at V and 0 bases at J, with 19 bases between. The CDR3 has 16 amino acids. This chain's CDR3 is CASVGPGGRMNTEAFF. DNA of the CDR3: TGTGCCAGCGTTGGACCGGGCGGAAGGATGAACACTGAAGCTTTCTTT.

This clonotype was seen a single time. At one of its ends the junction is not consistent with the germline gene, which may arise from a read error. The rearrangement links TRBV19 to TRBJ1-5; D remains unclear. There are 12 residues in the CDR3. The germline gives CDR1 LNHDA, CDR2 SQIVND (reference sequence). The CDR3: CASSFENQPLHF. Here the CDR3 DNA reads TGTGCCAGTAGTTTTGAAAATCAGCCCCTGCATTTT. The full variable domain, rest sourced from reference TRBV19 and TRBJ1-5, is DGGITQSPKYLFRKEGQNVTLSCEQNLNHDAMYWYRQDPGQGLRLIYYSQIVNDFQKGDIAEGYSVSREKKESFPLTVTSAQKNPTAFYLCASSFENQPLHFGDGTRLSIL.

This clonotype was counted many times. The rearrangement joins TRBV5-5 to TRBJ2-3; no clear D gene. In germline, CDR1 is SGHKS, CDR2 YYEKEE (reference sequence). V was clipped by 4 bases and J by 4 bases, with 10 bases between them. The CDR3 totals 13 residues. The DNA for the CDR3 is TGTGCCAGCAGCCCCACCGGGTCAGATACGCAGTATTTT. Amino acid sequence: CASSPTGSDTQYF. Drawing the rest from reference TRBV5-5 and TRBJ2-3, the complete variable domain is DAGVTQSPTHLIKTRGQQVTLRCSPISGHKSVSWYQQVLGQGPQFIFQYYEKEERGRGNFPDRFSARQFPNYSSELNVNALLLGDSALYLCASSPTGSDTQYFGPGTRLTVL.